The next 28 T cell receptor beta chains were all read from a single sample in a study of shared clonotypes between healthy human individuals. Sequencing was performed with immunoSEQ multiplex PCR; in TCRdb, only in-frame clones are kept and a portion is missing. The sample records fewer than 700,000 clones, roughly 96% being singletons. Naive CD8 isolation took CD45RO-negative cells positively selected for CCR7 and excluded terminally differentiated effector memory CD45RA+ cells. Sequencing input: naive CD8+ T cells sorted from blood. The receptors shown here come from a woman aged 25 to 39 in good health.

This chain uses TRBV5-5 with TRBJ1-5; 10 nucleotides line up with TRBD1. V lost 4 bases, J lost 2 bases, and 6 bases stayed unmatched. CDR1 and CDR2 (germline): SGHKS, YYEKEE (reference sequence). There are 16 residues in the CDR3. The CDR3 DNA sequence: TGTGCCAGCAGCCCGGACAGGGGGACGGGCAATCAGCCCCAGCATTTT. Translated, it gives CASSPDRGTGNQPQHF.

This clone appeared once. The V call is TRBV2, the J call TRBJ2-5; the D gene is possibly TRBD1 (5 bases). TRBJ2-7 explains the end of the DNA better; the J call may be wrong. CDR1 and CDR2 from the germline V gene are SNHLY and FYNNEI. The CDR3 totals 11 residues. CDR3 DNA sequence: TGTGCCAGCAGTGACAGGGACGAGCAGTACTTC. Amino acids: CASSDRDEQYF.

For the CDR3, the DNA is TGTGCCAGCAGCTTTGGACTAGCGGGGGCCTACGAGCAGTACTTC. Protein: CASSFGLAGAYEQYF. V is TRBV7-9 and J is TRBJ2-7; 13 bases align to TRBD2. CDR3 length: 15 residues. Germline V gene sequence: CDR1 SEHNR, CDR2 FQNEAQ (reference sequence). V dropped 3 bases and J dropped 2; count of bases not matched to a gene: 1.

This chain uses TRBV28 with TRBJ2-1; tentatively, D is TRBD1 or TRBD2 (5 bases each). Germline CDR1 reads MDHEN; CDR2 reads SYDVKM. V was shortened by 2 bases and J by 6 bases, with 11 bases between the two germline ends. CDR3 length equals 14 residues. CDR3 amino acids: CASSLHFGGNEQFF. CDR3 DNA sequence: TGTGCCAGCAGTTTACATTTTGGGGGCAATGAGCAGTTCTTC.

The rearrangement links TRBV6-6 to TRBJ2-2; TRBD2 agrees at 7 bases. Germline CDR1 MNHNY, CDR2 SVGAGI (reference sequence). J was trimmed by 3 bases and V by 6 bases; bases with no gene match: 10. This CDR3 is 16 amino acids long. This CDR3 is CASSRGRAKDTGELFF. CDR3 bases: TGTGCCAGCAGCCGGGGGAGGGCCAAGGACACCGGGGAGCTGTTTTTT.

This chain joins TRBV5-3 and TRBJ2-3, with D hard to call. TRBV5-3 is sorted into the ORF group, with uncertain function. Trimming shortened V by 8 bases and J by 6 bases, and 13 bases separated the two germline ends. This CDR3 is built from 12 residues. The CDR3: CASNHPGDTQYF. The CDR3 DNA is TGTGCCAGCAACCACCCCGGGGATACGCAGTATTTT.

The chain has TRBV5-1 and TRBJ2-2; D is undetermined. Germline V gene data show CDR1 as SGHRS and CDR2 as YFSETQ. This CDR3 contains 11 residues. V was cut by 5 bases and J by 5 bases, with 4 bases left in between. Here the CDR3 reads CASRLTGELFF. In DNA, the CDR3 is TGCGCCAGCAGGCTAACCGGGGAGCTGTTTTTT.

The CDR3 DNA follows: TGTGCCTCGTCCGGACAGGGCTCCTACGAGCAGTACTTC. Protein: CASSGQGSYEQYF. The J gene is TRBJ2-7, the V gene TRBV27; 8 bases match TRBD1. From germline, CDR1 is MNHEY and CDR2 SMNVEV (reference sequence). The CDR3 spans 13 residues. Germline trimming cut 11 bases from V and 0 bases from J; bases unmatched to any gene: 6.

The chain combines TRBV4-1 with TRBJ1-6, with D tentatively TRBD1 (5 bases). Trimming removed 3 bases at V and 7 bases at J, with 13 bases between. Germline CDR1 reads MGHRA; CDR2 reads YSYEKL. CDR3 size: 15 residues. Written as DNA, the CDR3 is TGCGCCAGCAGCCAGATCCTTGGACACAATTCACCCCTCCACTTT. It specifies CASSQILGHNSPLHF.

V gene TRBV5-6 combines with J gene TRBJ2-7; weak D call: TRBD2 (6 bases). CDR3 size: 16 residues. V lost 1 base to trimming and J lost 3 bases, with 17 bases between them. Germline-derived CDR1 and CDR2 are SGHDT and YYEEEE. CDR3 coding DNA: TGTGCCAGCAGCTTGTCCCAGCGGGCGGCATACTACGAGCAGTACTTC. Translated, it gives CASSLSQRAAYYEQYF.

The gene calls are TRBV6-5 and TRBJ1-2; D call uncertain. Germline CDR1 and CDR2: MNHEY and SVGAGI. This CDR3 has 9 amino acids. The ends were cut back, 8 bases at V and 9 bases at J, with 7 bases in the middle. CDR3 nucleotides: TGTGCCAGCGACCCGCGCTACACCTTC. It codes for CASDPRYTF.

Here the CDR3 reads CASSPVETGELFF. As DNA, the CDR3 is TGTGCCAGCAGTCCGGTGGAGACCGGGGAGCTGTTTTTT. The rearrangement joins TRBV28 to TRBJ2-2; D gene ambiguous. The V gene lost 5 bases and the J gene lost 5 bases, with 9 bases spanning the gap. Germline V CDR1 and CDR2: MDHEN, SYDVKM. The length of the CDR3 is 13 residues.

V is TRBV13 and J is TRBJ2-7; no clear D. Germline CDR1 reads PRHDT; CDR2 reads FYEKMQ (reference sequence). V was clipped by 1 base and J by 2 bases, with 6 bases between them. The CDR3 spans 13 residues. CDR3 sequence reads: CASSLEATYEQYF. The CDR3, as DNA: TGTGCCAGCAGCTTAGAGGCTACCTACGAGCAGTACTTC.

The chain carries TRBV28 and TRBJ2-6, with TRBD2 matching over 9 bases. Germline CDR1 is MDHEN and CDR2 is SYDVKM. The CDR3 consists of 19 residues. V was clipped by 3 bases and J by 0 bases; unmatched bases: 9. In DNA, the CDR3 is TGTGCCAGCAGTTTGGATCGACTAGCGGCCAGCTCTGGGGCCAACGTCCTGACTTTC. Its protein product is CASSLDRLAASSGANVLTF.

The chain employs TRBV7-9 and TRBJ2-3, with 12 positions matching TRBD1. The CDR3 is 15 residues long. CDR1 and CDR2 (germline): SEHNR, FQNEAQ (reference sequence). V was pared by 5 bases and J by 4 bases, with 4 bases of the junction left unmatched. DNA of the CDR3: TGTGCCAGCAGCCAGGGACAGGGGGCCGCAGATACGCAGTATTTT. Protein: CASSQGQGAADTQYF.

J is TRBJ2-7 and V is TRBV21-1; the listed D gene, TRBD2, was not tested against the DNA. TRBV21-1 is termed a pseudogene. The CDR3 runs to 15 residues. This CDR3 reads CASSLLSTLPYEQYF. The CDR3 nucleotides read TGTGCCAGCAGTTTATTGAGTACCCTACCCTACGAGCAGTACTTC.

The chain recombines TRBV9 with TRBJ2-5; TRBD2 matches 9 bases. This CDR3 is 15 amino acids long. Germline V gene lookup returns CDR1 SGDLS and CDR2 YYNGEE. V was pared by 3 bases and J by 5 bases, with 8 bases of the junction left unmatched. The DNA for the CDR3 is TGTGCCAGCAGCGCCGCCGGGACTAGCTTTGAGACCCAGTACTTC. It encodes CASSAAGTSFETQYF.

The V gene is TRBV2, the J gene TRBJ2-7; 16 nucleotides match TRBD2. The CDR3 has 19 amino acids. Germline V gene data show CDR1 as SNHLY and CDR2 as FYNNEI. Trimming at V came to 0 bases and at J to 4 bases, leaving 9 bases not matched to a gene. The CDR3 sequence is CASSEAGLAGGPGGYEQYF. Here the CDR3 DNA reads TGTGCCAGCAGTGAAGCGGGACTAGCGGGAGGGCCAGGGGGATACGAGCAGTACTTC.

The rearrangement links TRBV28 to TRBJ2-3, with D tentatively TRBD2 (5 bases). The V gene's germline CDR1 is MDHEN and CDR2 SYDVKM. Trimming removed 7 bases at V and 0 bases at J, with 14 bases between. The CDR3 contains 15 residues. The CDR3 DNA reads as TGTGCCAGCACCCAACAGACTATTAGCACAGATACGCAGTATTTT. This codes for CASTQQTISTDTQYF.

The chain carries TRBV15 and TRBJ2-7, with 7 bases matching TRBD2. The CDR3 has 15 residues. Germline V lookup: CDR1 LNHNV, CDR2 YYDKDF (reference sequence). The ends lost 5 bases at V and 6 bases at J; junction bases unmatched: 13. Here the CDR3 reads CATSEVTGGLGEQYF. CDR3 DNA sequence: TGTGCCACCAGCGAGGTGACGGGAGGCCTCGGCGAGCAGTACTTC.

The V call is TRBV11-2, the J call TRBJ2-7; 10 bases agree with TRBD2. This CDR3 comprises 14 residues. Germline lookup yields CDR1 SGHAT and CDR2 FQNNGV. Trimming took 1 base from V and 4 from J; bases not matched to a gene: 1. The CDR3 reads CASSLALAGYEQYF. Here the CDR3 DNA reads TGTGCCAGCAGCTTAGCACTAGCGGGATACGAGCAGTACTTC. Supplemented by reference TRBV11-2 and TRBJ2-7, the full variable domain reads EAGVAQSPRYKIIEKRQSVAFWCNPISGHATLYWYQQILGQGPKLLIQFQNNGVVDDSQLPKDRFSAERLKGVDSTLKIQPAKLEDSAVYLCASSLALAGYEQYFGPGTRLTVT.

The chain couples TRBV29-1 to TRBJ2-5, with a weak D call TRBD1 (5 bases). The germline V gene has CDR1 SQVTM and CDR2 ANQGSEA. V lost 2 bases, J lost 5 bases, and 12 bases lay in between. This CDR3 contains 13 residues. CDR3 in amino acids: CSVESGWVETQYF. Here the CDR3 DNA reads TGCAGCGTTGAATCAGGGTGGGTTGAGACCCAGTACTTC. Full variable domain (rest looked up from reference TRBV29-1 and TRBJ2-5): SAVISQKPSRDICQRGTSLTIQCQVDSQVTMMFWYRQQPGQSLTLIATANQGSEATYESGFVIDKFPISRPNLTFSTLTVSNMSPEDSSIYLCSVESGWVETQYFGPGTRLLVL.

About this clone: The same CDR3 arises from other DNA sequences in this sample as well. The CDR3: CASSIGRGTEAFF. The CDR3 nucleotides read TGTGCCAGTAGTATCGGGAGGGGCACTGAAGCTTTCTTT. The V call is TRBV19, the J call TRBJ1-1, with TRBD1 as a possible D gene (5 bases). Germline CDR1 and CDR2: LNHDA and SQIVND (reference sequence). The CDR3 is made up of 13 amino acids. V dropped 3 bases and J dropped 4 bases, with 9 bases sitting between them.

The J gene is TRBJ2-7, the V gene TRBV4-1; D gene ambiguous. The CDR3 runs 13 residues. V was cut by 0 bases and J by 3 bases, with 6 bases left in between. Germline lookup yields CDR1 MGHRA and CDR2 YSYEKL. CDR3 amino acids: CASSQDMVYEQYF. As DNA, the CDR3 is TGCGCCAGCAGCCAAGATATGGTCTACGAGCAGTACTTC.

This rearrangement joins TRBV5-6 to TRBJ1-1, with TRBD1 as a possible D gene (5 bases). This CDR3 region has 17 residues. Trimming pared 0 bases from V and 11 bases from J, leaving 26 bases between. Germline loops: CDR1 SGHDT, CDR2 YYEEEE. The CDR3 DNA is TGTGCCAGCAGCTTGGCCGGGCAGGGAATTATAAGATTAACGGCTTTCTTT. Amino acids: CASSLAGQGIIRLTAFF.

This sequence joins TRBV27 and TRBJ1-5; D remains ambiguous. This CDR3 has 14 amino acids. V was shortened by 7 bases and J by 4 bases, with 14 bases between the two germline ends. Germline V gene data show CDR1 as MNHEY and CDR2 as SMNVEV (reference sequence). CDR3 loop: CASTLGPLNQPQHF. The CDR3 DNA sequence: TGTGCCAGCACCCTAGGCCCACTTAATCAGCCCCAGCATTTT.

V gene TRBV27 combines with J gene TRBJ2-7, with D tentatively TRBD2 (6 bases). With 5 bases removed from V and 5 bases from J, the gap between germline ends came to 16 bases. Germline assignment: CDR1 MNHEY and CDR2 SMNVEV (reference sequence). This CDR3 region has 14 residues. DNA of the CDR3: TGTGCCAGCAGTCATAGCGGATGGGGGGACGAGCAGTACTTC. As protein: CASSHSGWGDEQYF.

In DNA, the CDR3 is TGTGCCTGGAGTGTTCGGGACAGCATCTATTCCTACGAGCAGTACTTC. This codes for CAWSVRDSIYSYEQYF. This rearrangement joins TRBV30 to TRBJ2-7, with TRBD1 identical over 7 bases. The CDR3 runs 16 residues. The germline V gene encodes CDR1 GTSNPN and CDR2 SVGIG (reference sequence). Trimming removed 0 bases from V and 1 base from J; junction bases left unmatched: 9.